A selection of T cell receptor beta chains follows, all from one sample in a study of T cell responses to AZD1222 COVID-19 vaccine. The table came from immunoSEQ multiplex PCR; TCRdb's copy has only in-frame clones and leaves some out. Among about 54,000 clones, more than 70% were seen once, and the ten largest hold around 15%. Source: peripheral blood, taken 28 days after the second AZD1222 dose. The receptors shown here come from an adult who received the AZD1222 COVID-19 vaccine. The CDR3 runs from the conserved cysteine through the conserved F or W.

V	J	length	CDR3
TRBV2	TRBJ1-5	14	CASGGTGGSQPQHF
TRBV10-3	TRBJ2-2	14	CAISYGTEAGELFF
TRBV7-9	TRBJ2-5	13	CASSRAGEETQYF
TRBV19	TRBJ1-4	16	CASLKGTGATNEKLFF
TRBV24-1	TRBJ2-1	12	CATSDFRGEQFF
TRBV4-2	TRBJ1-1	13	CASSVGRNTEAFF
TRBV16	TRBJ1-2	14	CASSREVLNYGYTF
TRBV20-1	TRBJ2-5	16	CSASLLTGLIQETQYF
TRBV18	TRBJ2-3	13	CASSTDPPDTQYF
TRBV6-5	TRBJ1-6	16	CASSYSNRQGNSPLHF
TRBV5-6	TRBJ2-7	12	CASSFGRYEQYF
TRBV29-1	TRBJ2-7	14	CSVRMGGGGYEQYF
TRBV7-3	TRBJ2-7	15	CASSLSGGSSYEQYF
TRBV21-1	TRBJ2-1	22	CASSKGGSLAGGPVSSYNEQFF
TRBV5-1	TRBJ2-5	12	CASSFGQETQYF
TRBV29-1	TRBJ1-2	13	CSVAQTGNYGYTF
TRBV20-1	TRBJ2-3	15	CSASGLAGFTDTQYF
TRBV3-1/TRBV3-2	TRBJ1-3	15	CASSRSETSGNTIYF
TRBV9	TRBJ2-3	16	CASSVGTSGSTDTQYF
TRBV5-4	TRBJ2-1	16	CASSLVGLAGANEQFF
TRBV9	TRBJ2-2	13	CASSGMNTGELFF
TRBV7-2	TRBJ1-2	15	CASSLGVGGDYGYTF
TRBV27	TRBJ1-1	15	CASSLLGSRNTEAFF
TRBV11-2	TRBJ2-7	12	CASSLSLIEQYF
TRBV30	TRBJ1-3	15	CACQSPGRSGNTIYF
TRBV29-1	TRBJ2-1	13	CSVSNSAYNEQFF
TRBV5-1	TRBJ2-5	14	CASSSDSGKATQYF
TRBV27	TRBJ1-2	13	CASSFGRSYGYTF
TRBV18	TRBJ2-1	14	CASSPASGIGEQFF
TRBV24-1	TRBJ2-5	15	CATSDLTSGVETQYF
TRBV7-3	TRBJ2-1	17	CASSQTAAATSYNEQFF
TRBV6-5	TRBJ1-2	14	CASSAGQQQRVYTF
TRBV15	TRBJ2-2	16	CATSRERERGSGELFF
TRBV19	TRBJ1-1	16	CASHLRHTGLNTEAFF
TRBV7-9	TRBJ2-1	13	CASSPRGNNEQFF